This T cell receptor (beta chain) was identified in a study of T-cell reconstitution after alpha-beta-depleted transplantation in children. Unique molecular identifiers tagged the TCRbeta library. TCRdb itself ran the PCR reads through MiXCR, one entry per CDR3 protein. The table has hundreds of thousands of distinct CDR3 sequences, about 8.7% seen once; the top ten hold 35%. CDR3 length: 15 residues. Trimming took 5 bases from V and 5 from J, leaving 21 bases between them. The germline V gene has CDR1 SQVTM and CDR2 ANQGSEA. The receptor was derived from a male patient between 2 and 10 years old who had a stem cell transplant for acute myeloid leukemia, so the T cells may come from the graft donor. The rearrangement joins TRBV29-1 to TRBJ1-2, with a tentative D call TRBD1 (6 bases). The sequencing used PBMCs, mostly from graft donor cells, collected 360 days after TCRalphabeta/CD19-depleted stem cell transplant. The CDR3 coding sequence is TGCAGCGTTTACACAGGGCCCGGGGGGGAGTATGGCTACACCTTC. This sequence encodes CSVYTGPGGEYGYTF.